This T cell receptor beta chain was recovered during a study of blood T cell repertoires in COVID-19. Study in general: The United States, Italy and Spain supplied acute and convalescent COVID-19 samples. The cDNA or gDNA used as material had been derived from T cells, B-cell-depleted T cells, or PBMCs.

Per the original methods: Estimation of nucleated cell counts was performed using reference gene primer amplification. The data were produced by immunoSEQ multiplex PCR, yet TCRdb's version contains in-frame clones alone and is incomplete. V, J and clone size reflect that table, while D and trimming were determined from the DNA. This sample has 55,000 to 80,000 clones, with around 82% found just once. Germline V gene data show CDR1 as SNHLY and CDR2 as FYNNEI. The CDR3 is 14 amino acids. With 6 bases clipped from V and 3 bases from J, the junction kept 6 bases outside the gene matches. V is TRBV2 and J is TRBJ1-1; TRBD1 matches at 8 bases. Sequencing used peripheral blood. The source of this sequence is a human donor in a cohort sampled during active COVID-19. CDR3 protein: CASRPEQGDTEAFF. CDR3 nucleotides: TGTGCCAGCAGGCCAGAACAGGGGGACACTGAAGCTTTCTTT.